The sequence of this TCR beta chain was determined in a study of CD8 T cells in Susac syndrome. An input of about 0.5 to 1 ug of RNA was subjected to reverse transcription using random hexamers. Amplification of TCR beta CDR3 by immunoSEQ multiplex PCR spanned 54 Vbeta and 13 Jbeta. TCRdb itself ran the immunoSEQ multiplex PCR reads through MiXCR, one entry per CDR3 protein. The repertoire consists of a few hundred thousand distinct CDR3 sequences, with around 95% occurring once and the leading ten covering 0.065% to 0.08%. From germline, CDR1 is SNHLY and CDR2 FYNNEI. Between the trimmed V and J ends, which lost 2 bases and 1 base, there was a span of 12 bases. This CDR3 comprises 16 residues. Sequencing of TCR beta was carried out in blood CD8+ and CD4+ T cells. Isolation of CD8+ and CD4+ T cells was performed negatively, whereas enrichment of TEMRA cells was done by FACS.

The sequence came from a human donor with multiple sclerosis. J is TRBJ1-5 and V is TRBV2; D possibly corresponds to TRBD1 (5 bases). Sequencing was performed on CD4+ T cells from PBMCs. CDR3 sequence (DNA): TGTGCCAGCAGTGAATCCGGGGCGGTGAGCAATCAGCCCCAGCATTTT. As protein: CASSESGAVSNQPQHF.